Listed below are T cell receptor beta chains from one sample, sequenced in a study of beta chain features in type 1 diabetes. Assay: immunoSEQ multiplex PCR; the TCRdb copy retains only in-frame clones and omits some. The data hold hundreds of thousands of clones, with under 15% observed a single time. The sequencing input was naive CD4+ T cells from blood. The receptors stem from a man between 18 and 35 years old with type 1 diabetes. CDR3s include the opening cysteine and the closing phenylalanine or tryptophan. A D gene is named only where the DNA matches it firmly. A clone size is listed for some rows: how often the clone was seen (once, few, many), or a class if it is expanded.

cdr3_nt: TGTGCCAGCTCACTCAGTAGCGGGGCATCCTACGAGCAGTACTTC
cdr3_aa: CASSLSSGASYEQYF
j_call: TRBJ2-7
cdr3_length: 15
clone_size: few
d_call: TRBD2
v_call: TRBV18

cdr3_nt: TGTGCCAGCAGCCAAGATGGGGGGTCCACTAATGAAAAACTGTTTTTT
cdr3_aa: CASSQDGGSTNEKLFF
j_call: TRBJ1-4
cdr3_length: 16
clone_size: few
d_call: -
v_call: TRBV14

cdr3_nt: TGCAGCGTCCCCGAGTATGGCTACACCTTC
cdr3_aa: CSVPEYGYTF
j_call: TRBJ1-2
cdr3_length: 10
clone_size: -
d_call: -
v_call: TRBV29-1

cdr3_nt: TGTGCCAGCTCACCAGGGGTAGGAAGGAGCGGCTACACCTTC
cdr3_aa: CASSPGVGRSGYTF
j_call: TRBJ1-2
cdr3_length: 14
clone_size: few
d_call: -
v_call: TRBV18

cdr3_nt: TGTGCCAGCAGTAATGACATTTCTCTGGAGCAGTACTTC
cdr3_aa: CASSNDISLEQYF
j_call: TRBJ2-7
cdr3_length: 13
clone_size: few
d_call: -
v_call: TRBV6-1

cdr3_nt: TGTGCCAGTAGTATTGCCGGGACAGGGAATGGGTACGAGCAGTACTTC
cdr3_aa: CASSIAGTGNGYEQYF
j_call: TRBJ2-7
cdr3_length: 16
clone_size: few
d_call: TRBD1
v_call: TRBV19

cdr3_nt: TGTGCCAGCAGACTCCGGGACGCAGCCTACGAGCAGTACTTC
cdr3_aa: CASRLRDAAYEQYF
j_call: TRBJ2-7
cdr3_length: 14
clone_size: few
d_call: -
v_call: TRBV6-6

cdr3_nt: TGTGCCAGCAGCTTAAGGACACTCACCTACGAGCAGTACTTC
cdr3_aa: CASSLRTLTYEQYF
j_call: TRBJ2-7
cdr3_length: 14
clone_size: -
d_call: -
v_call: TRBV7-9

cdr3_nt: TGTGCCAGCAGTGCCCAACACCATCGGACAGATACGCAGTATTTT
cdr3_aa: CASSAQHHRTDTQYF
j_call: TRBJ2-3
cdr3_length: 15
clone_size: few
d_call: -
v_call: TRBV6-4

cdr3_nt: TGCGCCAGCAGCCTAACAGGGGCTGGAGATACGCAGTATTTT
cdr3_aa: CASSLTGAGDTQYF
j_call: TRBJ2-3
cdr3_length: 14
clone_size: few
d_call: TRBD1
v_call: TRBV5-1

cdr3_nt: TGTGCCTGGAGCACGTCGGGGGATTCACCCCTCCACTTT
cdr3_aa: CAWSTSGDSPLHF
j_call: TRBJ1-6
cdr3_length: 13
clone_size: few
d_call: -
v_call: TRBV30

cdr3_nt: TGCGCCAGCAGCTTGAATCTAGCGGGGGGGCTAGGTGAGCAGTTCTTC
cdr3_aa: CASSLNLAGGLGEQFF
j_call: TRBJ2-1
cdr3_length: 16
clone_size: -
d_call: TRBD2
v_call: TRBV5-1

cdr3_nt: TGTGCCAGCAGCGTAGCTCACGACACTGAAGCTTTCTTT
cdr3_aa: CASSVAHDTEAFF
j_call: TRBJ1-1
cdr3_length: 13
clone_size: -
d_call: -
v_call: TRBV9

cdr3_nt: TGCGCCAGCAGCTGGGACAGAATGAACACTGAAGCTTTCTTT
cdr3_aa: CASSWDRMNTEAFF
j_call: TRBJ1-1
cdr3_length: 14
clone_size: -
d_call: TRBD1
v_call: TRBV5-1

cdr3_nt: TGCGCCAGCAGAGAGGACAGACATAGGGGCTACACCTTC
cdr3_aa: CASREDRHRGYTF
j_call: TRBJ1-2
cdr3_length: 13
clone_size: -
d_call: -
v_call: TRBV23-1

cdr3_nt: TGTGCCAGCAGCTCGTTCGCCGGGGGGAATTCACCCCTCCACTTT
cdr3_aa: CASSSFAGGNSPLHF
j_call: TRBJ1-6
cdr3_length: 15
clone_size: few
d_call: -
v_call: TRBV5-4

cdr3_nt: TGTGCCAGCAGCGTACGGACAGGGTTAAATGAAAAACTGTTTTTT
cdr3_aa: CASSVRTGLNEKLFF
j_call: TRBJ1-4
cdr3_length: 15
clone_size: -
d_call: TRBD1
v_call: TRBV9

cdr3_nt: TGTGCCAGCACCGTCGGGACAGACATAGCCAAAAACATTCAGTACTTC
cdr3_aa: CASTVGTDIAKNIQYF
j_call: TRBJ2-4
cdr3_length: 16
clone_size: few
d_call: TRBD1
v_call: TRBV28

cdr3_nt: TGTGCCCTGACGGGCAATAGGGAGACCCAGTACTTC
cdr3_aa: CALTGNRETQYF
j_call: TRBJ2-5
cdr3_length: 12
clone_size: -
d_call: -
v_call: TRBV6-1

cdr3_nt: TGCAGCGTTTTTGAGCACTTATATGGCTACACCTTC
cdr3_aa: CSVFEHLYGYTF
j_call: TRBJ1-2
cdr3_length: 12
clone_size: few
d_call: -
v_call: TRBV29-1

cdr3_nt: TGCGCCAGCAGCTACTTGACAGGGGAGAACACTGAAGCTTTCTTT
cdr3_aa: CASSYLTGENTEAFF
j_call: TRBJ1-1
cdr3_length: 15
clone_size: -
d_call: TRBD1
v_call: TRBV5-1

cdr3_nt: TGTGCCAGCAGTCCGGCAGTCGGGGGATCTTTGTTCGACGAGCAGTACTTC
cdr3_aa: CASSPAVGGSLFDEQYF
j_call: TRBJ2-7
cdr3_length: 17
clone_size: -
d_call: -
v_call: TRBV7-9

cdr3_nt: TGTGCCAGCAGCTTAGATAGATGGGATACGCAGTATTTT
cdr3_aa: CASSLDRWDTQYF
j_call: TRBJ2-3
cdr3_length: 13
clone_size: -
d_call: -
v_call: TRBV11-2

cdr3_nt: TGTGCCAGCAGTTGGACTCCGGGAGCCGGGGAGCTGTTTTTT
cdr3_aa: CASSWTPGAGELFF
j_call: TRBJ2-2
cdr3_length: 14
clone_size: -
d_call: -
v_call: TRBV6-1

cdr3_nt: TGCGCCAGCAGCCCCGTCGGGCGGGGGGCCAACGTCCTGACTTTC
cdr3_aa: CASSPVGRGANVLTF
j_call: TRBJ2-6
cdr3_length: 15
clone_size: few
d_call: -
v_call: TRBV4-1

cdr3_nt: TGTGCCAGCAGTGAAGGGGCAGTCTCAGATACGCAGTATTTT
cdr3_aa: CASSEGAVSDTQYF
j_call: TRBJ2-3
cdr3_length: 14
clone_size: -
d_call: -
v_call: TRBV2

cdr3_nt: TGTGCCAGCAGCTTTGGTGAGGGGAGAGAGACCCAGTACTTC
cdr3_aa: CASSFGEGRETQYF
j_call: TRBJ2-5
cdr3_length: 14
clone_size: few
d_call: -
v_call: TRBV7-2

cdr3_nt: TGTGCCAGCAGCCCATCTGGGGCCACGAACACTGAAGCTTTCTTT
cdr3_aa: CASSPSGATNTEAFF
j_call: TRBJ1-1
cdr3_length: 15
clone_size: -
d_call: -
v_call: TRBV7-3

cdr3_nt: TGTGCCTGGGATCACAGCTCTGGGGCCAACGTCCTGACTTTC
cdr3_aa: CAWDHSSGANVLTF
j_call: TRBJ2-6
cdr3_length: 14
clone_size: -
d_call: -
v_call: TRBV30

cdr3_nt: TGTGCCAGCAAGAAGGGCGGCACAGATACGCAGTATTTT
cdr3_aa: CASKKGGTDTQYF
j_call: TRBJ2-3
cdr3_length: 13
clone_size: few
d_call: -
v_call: TRBV6-5

cdr3_nt: TGTGCCAGCAGGACATCAGGGGCCCTATCCGGCTACACCTTC
cdr3_aa: CASRTSGALSGYTF
j_call: TRBJ1-2
cdr3_length: 14
clone_size: few
d_call: -
v_call: TRBV6-5

cdr3_nt: TGTGCCAGCAGCTTGGGTGGAGGGCCGGAGACCCAGTACTTC
cdr3_aa: CASSLGGGPETQYF
j_call: TRBJ2-5
cdr3_length: 14
clone_size: -
d_call: -
v_call: TRBV7-2

cdr3_nt: TGCGCCAGCAGCCGAAGAGGGCCCAGAGACAGGGTTGGGACCGGGGAGCTGTTTTTT
cdr3_aa: CASSRRGPRDRVGTGELFF
j_call: TRBJ2-2
cdr3_length: 19
clone_size: -
d_call: TRBD1
v_call: TRBV4-1

cdr3_nt: TGTGCCAGCAGTCCGGGACAGGGAAGCACTGAAGCTTTCTTT
cdr3_aa: CASSPGQGSTEAFF
j_call: TRBJ1-1
cdr3_length: 14
clone_size: -
d_call: TRBD1
v_call: TRBV6-4

cdr3_nt: TGTGCCAGCAGCGAGGGGGCGTCAGGAAACACCATATATTTT
cdr3_aa: CASSEGASGNTIYF
j_call: TRBJ1-3
cdr3_length: 14
clone_size: -
d_call: TRBD1
v_call: TRBV2

cdr3_nt: TGTGCCTGGAGGGTGCACTCCAAATTTTCCTACGAGCAGTACTTC
cdr3_aa: CAWRVHSKFSYEQYF
j_call: TRBJ2-7
cdr3_length: 15
clone_size: few
d_call: -
v_call: TRBV30

cdr3_nt: TGTGCCAGCAGCTTAGGACAGGAGTATGGCTACACCTTC
cdr3_aa: CASSLGQEYGYTF
j_call: TRBJ1-2
cdr3_length: 13
clone_size: -
d_call: -
v_call: TRBV7-9

cdr3_nt: TGTGCCAGTAGTACGCACGCCAGGACAGAGACCCAGTACTTC
cdr3_aa: CASSTHARTETQYF
j_call: TRBJ2-5
cdr3_length: 14
clone_size: -
d_call: -
v_call: TRBV19

cdr3_nt: TGTGCCTGGAGTGTACGCTGGGGGGTGGATAATTCACCCCTCCACTTT
cdr3_aa: CAWSVRWGVDNSPLHF
j_call: TRBJ1-6
cdr3_length: 16
clone_size: many
d_call: -
v_call: TRBV30

cdr3_nt: TGTGCCAGCAGCCACCGAGATTCACCCCTCCACTTT
cdr3_aa: CASSHRDSPLHF
j_call: TRBJ1-6
cdr3_length: 12
clone_size: few
d_call: -
v_call: TRBV4-2

cdr3_nt: TGTGCCAGCACCGGACAGACTGAAGCTTTCTTT
cdr3_aa: CASTGQTEAFF
j_call: TRBJ1-1
cdr3_length: 11
clone_size: -
d_call: -
v_call: TRBV6-5

cdr3_nt: TGTGCCAGCTCACCACGAGAACAGGCTGAAGCTTTCTTT
cdr3_aa: CASSPREQAEAFF
j_call: TRBJ1-1
cdr3_length: 13
clone_size: -
d_call: -
v_call: TRBV18

cdr3_nt: TGTGCCAGCAGCAGAGACAGCTACAATGAGCAGTTCTTC
cdr3_aa: CASSRDSYNEQFF
j_call: TRBJ2-1
cdr3_length: 13
clone_size: -
d_call: -
v_call: TRBV5-4

cdr3_nt: TGTGCCAGCAGCTCGCTGCGGGGGGGCCCCGGGGAGCTGTTTTTT
cdr3_aa: CASSSLRGGPGELFF
j_call: TRBJ2-2
cdr3_length: 15
clone_size: few
d_call: TRBD2
v_call: TRBV11-2

cdr3_nt: TGCGCCAGCAGCTACCCCAGGGACAGCACAGATACGCAGTATTTT
cdr3_aa: CASSYPRDSTDTQYF
j_call: TRBJ2-3
cdr3_length: 15
clone_size: -
d_call: -
v_call: TRBV5-1

cdr3_nt: TGTGCCAGCAGCTTCGGGGACAGGGCCTATGGCTACACCTTC
cdr3_aa: CASSFGDRAYGYTF
j_call: TRBJ1-2
cdr3_length: 14
clone_size: -
d_call: TRBD1
v_call: TRBV7-9

cdr3_nt: TGTGCCACCACCGGGGAGGGCTCCTACAATGAGCAGTTCTTC
cdr3_aa: CATTGEGSYNEQFF
j_call: TRBJ2-1
cdr3_length: 14
clone_size: -
d_call: TRBD2
v_call: TRBV7-9

cdr3_nt: TGTGCCAGCAGTTACAACCAGGGAAGTCAGCCCCAGCATTTT
cdr3_aa: CASSYNQGSQPQHF
j_call: TRBJ1-5
cdr3_length: 14
clone_size: -
d_call: -
v_call: TRBV6-5